This T cell receptor (beta chain) was profiled in a study of blood T cell repertoires in COVID-19. Whole-study context: Donors in the United States, Italy and Spain gave samples during acute or convalescent COVID-19. Sample material is recorded as cDNA or gDNA derived from T cells, B-cell-depleted T cells, or PBMCs.

V was clipped by 6 bases and J by 3 bases, with 9 bases between them. This CDR3 is 13 amino acids long. Germline values: CDR1 SNHLY, CDR2 FYNNEI. Authors' processing steps: Amplification with reference gene primers provided the estimates of nucleated cell counts. Assay: immunoSEQ multiplex PCR; the TCRdb copy retains only in-frame clones and omits some. Clone size and the V and J calls come from that table; the DNA yielded D and trimming. Altogether some 99,000 clones are present, roughly 80% being singletons, with the ten largest covering around a tenth. This clone was detected only a few times. The origin of this receptor is a woman of 80 years or more with acute or convalescent COVID-19. This chain connects TRBV2 to TRBJ1-5; no clear D. The sequenced sample consisted of peripheral blood. CDR3 region: CASRWRDNQPQHF. The CDR3 DNA is TGTGCCAGCAGATGGAGGGACAATCAGCCCCAGCATTTT.